The clone carrying this TCR beta chain showed up many times. Antigen: not known. For Graves' hyperthyroidism to be stable, ophthalmopathy could not progress within 18 months. Clinical symptoms, serum thyroxine and TRAb, thyroid ultrasound and orbital computed tomography together formed the diagnostic basis. This specimen belongs to a study of T cells in Graves' hyperthyroidism and ophthalmopathy. Study summary: Peripheral blood was acquired at first diagnosis, ahead of any therapy whatsoever.

Amplification yielded TCR beta CDR3 regions, with RNA transcripts as the source. When the TCR CDR3 underwent first-round RT-PCR, the HTBI primer set was used. Using its own MiXCR run on the multiplex PCR reads, TCRdb lists one record per CDR3 protein. The sample yields under 350,000 distinct CDR3 sequences, 21% seen once. The J segment lost 6 bases and the V segment lost 6 bases, leaving 4 bases of the junction unmatched. The germline V gene encodes CDR1 SQVTM and CDR2 ANQGSEA. The CDR3 is 12 amino acids. Study results and caveats: Separation of ophthalmopathy from stable hyperthyroidism was achieved by a 13 V-J model.

The V gene is TRBV29-1, the J gene TRBJ1-1; the match to TRBD1 covers 10 bases. This TCR derives from a woman between 45 and 60 years old with Graves' hyperthyroidism. The sample was blood. CDR3 region: CSVGQGSAEAFF. CDR3 nucleotides: TGCAGCGTGGGACAGGGGTCCGCTGAAGCTTTCTTT.